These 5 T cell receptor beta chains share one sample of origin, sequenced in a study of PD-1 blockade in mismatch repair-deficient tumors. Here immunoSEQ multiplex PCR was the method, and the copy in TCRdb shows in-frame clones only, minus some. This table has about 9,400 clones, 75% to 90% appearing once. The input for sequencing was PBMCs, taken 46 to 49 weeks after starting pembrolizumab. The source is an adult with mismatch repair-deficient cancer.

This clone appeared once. As DNA, the CDR3 is TGTGCCAGCTCACCATACGACCCGCAGGTTGGATCACCCCTCCACTTT. Translated: CASSPYDPQVGSPLHF. This rearrangement joins TRBV18 to TRBJ1-6, with D unresolved. V was clipped by 2 bases and J by 10 bases, with 18 bases between them. Per the germline V gene, CDR1 is KGHSH and CDR2 is LQKENI. This CDR3 contains 16 residues.

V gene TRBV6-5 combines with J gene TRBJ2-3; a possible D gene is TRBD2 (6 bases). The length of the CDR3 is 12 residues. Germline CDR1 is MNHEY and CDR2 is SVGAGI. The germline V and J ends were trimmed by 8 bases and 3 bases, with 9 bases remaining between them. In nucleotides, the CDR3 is TGTGCCAGCGGGAGGATGACAGATACGCAGTATTTT. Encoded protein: CASGRMTDTQYF.

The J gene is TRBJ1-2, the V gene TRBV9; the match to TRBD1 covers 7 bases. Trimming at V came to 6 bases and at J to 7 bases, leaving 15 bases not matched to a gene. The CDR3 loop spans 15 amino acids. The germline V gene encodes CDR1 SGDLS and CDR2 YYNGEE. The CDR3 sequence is CASIPGERGLFGYTF. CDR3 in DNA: TGTGCCAGCATCCCTGGGGAAAGGGGGCTATTTGGCTACACCTTC.

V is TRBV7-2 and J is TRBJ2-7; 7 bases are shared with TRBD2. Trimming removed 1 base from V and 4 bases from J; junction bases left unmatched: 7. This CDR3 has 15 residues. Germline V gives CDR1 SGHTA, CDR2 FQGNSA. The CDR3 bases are TGTGCCAGCAGCTTAGGCCTAGCGGCCCTGTACGAGCAGTACTTC. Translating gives CASSLGLAALYEQYF.

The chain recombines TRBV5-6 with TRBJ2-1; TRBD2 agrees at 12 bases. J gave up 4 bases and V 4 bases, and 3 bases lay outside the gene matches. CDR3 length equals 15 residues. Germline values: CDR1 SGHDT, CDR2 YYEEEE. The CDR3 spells CASSGLAGRYNEQFF. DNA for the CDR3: TGTGCCAGCAGCGGACTAGCGGGAAGATACAATGAGCAGTTCTTC.